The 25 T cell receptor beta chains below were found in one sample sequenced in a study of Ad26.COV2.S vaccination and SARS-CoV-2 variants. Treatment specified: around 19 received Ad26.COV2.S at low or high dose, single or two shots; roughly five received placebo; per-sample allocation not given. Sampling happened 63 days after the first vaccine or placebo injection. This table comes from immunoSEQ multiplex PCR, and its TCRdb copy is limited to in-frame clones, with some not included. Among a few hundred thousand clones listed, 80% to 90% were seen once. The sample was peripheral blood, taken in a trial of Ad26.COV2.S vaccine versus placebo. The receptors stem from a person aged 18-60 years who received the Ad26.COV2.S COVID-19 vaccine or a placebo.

The DNA of the CDR3 is TGTGCCAGCAGCCCCTTCGGGACTAGCGGGGAGACCCAGTACTTC. This gives the protein CASSPFGTSGETQYF. The chain is built from TRBV2 and TRBJ2-5; 12 bases line up with TRBD2. The V segment lost 6 bases and the J segment 5 bases; nucleotides outside the gene matches: 7. The CDR3 extends over 15 amino acids. Germline CDR1 SNHLY, CDR2 FYNNEI.

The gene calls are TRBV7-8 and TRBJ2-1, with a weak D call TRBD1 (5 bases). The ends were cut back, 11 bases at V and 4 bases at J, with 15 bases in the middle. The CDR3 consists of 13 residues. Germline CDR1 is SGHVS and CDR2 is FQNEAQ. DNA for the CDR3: TGTGCCTCAGGGAATCGAGCGTACAATGAGCAGTTCTTC. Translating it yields CASGNRAYNEQFF. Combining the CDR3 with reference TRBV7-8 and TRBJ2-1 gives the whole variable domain GAGVSQSPRYKVAKRGQDVALRCDPISGHVSLFWYQQALGQGPEFLTYFQNEAQLDKSGLPSDRFFAERPEGSVSTLKIQRTQQEDSAVYLCASGNRAYNEQFFGPGTRLTVL.

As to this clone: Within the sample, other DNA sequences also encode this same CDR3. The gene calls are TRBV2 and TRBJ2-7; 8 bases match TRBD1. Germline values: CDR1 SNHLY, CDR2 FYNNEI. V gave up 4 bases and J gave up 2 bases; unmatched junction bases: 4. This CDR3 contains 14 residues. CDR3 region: CASSGTGGPYEQYF. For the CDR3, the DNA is TGTGCCAGCAGTGGCACAGGGGGGCCCTACGAGCAGTACTTC.

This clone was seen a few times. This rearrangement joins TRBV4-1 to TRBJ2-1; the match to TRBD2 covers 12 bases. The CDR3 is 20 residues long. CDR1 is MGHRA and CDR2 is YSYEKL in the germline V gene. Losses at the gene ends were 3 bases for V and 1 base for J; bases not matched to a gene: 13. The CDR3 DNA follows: TGCGCCAGCAGCCACCTAGGACTAGCGGGATCTTTCAGGTCCTACAATGAGCAGTTCTTC. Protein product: CASSHLGLAGSFRSYNEQFF.

The chain's CDR3 is CASSSSLTHTEAFF. CDR3 sequence (DNA): TGTGCCAGCAGCTCGAGTCTGACTCACACTGAAGCTTTCTTT. This chain connects TRBV6-5 to TRBJ1-1; D ambiguous. The germline V and J ends were trimmed by 6 bases and 3 bases, with 14 bases remaining between them. This CDR3 comprises 14 residues. The germline gives CDR1 MNHEY, CDR2 SVGAGI.

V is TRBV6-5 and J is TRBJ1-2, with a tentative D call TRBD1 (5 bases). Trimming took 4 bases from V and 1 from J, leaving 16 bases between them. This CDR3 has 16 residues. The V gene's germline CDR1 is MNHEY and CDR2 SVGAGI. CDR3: CASSSQGQKYNYGYTF. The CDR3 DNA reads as TGTGCCAGCAGTTCCCAGGGCCAAAAATATAACTATGGCTACACCTTC.

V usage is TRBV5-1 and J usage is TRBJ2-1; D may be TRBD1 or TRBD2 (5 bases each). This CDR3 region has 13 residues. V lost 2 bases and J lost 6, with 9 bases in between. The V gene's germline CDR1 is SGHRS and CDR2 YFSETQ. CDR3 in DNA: TGCGCCAGCAGCTTTGGGGGTGGCAATGAGCAGTTCTTC. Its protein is CASSFGGGNEQFF.

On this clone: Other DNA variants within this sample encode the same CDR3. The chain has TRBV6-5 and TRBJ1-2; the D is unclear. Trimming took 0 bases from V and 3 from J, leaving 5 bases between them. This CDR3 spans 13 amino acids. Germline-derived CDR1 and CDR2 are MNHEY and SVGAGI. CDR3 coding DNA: TGTGCCAGCAGTTACTCTGGGGACTATGGCTACACCTTC. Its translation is CASSYSGDYGYTF.

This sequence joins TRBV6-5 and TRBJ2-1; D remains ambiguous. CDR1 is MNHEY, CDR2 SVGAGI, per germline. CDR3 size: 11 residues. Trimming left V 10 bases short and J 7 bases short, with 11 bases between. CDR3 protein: CATRLHNEQFF. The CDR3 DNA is TGTGCCACCCGACTCCATAATGAGCAGTTCTTC.

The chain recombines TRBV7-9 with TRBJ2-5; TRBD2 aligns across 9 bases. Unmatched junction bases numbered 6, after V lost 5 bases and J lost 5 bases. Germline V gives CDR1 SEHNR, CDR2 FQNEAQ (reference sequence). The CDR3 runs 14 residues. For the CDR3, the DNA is TGTGCCAGCAGCATCGGGACTAGCACGGAGACCCAGTACTTC. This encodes CASSIGTSTETQYF.

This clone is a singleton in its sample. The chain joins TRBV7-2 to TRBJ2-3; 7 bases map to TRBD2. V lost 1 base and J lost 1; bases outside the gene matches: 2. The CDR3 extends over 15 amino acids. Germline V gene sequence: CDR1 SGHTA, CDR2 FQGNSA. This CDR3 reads CASSLGAGGTDTQYF. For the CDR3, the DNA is TGTGCCAGCAGCTTAGGGGCGGGGGGCACAGATACGCAGTATTTT.

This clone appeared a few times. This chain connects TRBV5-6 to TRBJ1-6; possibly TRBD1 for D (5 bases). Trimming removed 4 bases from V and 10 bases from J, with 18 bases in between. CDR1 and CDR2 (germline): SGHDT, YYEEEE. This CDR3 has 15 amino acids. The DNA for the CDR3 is TGTGCCAGCAGCCGGGCTACGGGGGTTGAGTCACCCCTCCACTTT. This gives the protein CASSRATGVESPLHF.

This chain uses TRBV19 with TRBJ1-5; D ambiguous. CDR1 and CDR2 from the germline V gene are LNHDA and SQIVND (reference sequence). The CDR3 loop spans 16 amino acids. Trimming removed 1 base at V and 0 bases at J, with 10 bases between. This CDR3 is CASSIVGGYSNQPQHF. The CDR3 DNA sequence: TGTGCCAGTAGTATAGTCGGAGGGTATAGCAATCAGCCCCAGCATTTT.

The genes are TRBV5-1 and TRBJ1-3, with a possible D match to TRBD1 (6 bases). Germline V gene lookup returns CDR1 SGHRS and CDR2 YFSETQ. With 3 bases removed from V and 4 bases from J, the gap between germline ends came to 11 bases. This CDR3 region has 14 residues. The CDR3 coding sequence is TGCGCCAGCAGCTGGGGGGCGCAGGGAAACACCATATATTTT. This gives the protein CASSWGAQGNTIYF.

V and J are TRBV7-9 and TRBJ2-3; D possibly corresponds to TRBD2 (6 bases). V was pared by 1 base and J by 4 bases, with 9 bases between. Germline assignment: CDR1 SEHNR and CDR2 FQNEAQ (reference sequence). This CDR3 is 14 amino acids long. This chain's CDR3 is CASSLGWDSDTQYF. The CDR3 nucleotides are TGTGCCAGCAGCTTAGGATGGGACTCAGATACGCAGTATTTT.

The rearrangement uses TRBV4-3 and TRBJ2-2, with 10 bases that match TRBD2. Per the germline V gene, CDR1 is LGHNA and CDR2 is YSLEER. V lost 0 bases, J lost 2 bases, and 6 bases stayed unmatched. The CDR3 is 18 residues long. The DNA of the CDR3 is TGCGCCAGCAGCCAAGATCCTAGCGGGGGTGGAAACACCGGGGAGCTGTTTTTT. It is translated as CASSQDPSGGGNTGELFF.

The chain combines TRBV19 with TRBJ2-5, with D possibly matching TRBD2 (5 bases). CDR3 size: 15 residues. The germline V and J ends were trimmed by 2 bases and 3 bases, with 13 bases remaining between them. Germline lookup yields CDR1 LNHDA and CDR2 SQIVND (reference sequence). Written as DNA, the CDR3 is TGTGCCAGTAGTATATCCACTCGGGGAAAAGAGACCCAGTACTTC. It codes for CASSISTRGKETQYF.

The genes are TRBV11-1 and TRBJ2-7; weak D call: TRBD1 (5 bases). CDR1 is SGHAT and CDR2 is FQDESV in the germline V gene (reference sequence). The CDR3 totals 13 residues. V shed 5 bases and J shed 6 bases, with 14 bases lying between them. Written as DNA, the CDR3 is TGTGCCAGCAGCCTTATCGACAGTAGCGAGCAGTACTTC. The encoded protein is CASSLIDSSEQYF.

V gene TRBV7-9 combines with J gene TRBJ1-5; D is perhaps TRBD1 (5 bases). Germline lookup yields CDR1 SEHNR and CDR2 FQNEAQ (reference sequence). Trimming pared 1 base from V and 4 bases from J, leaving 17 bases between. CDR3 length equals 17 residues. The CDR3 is CASSLVAGEPLNQPQHF. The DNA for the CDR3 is TGTGCCAGCAGCTTAGTGGCGGGGGAACCTCTAAATCAGCCCCAGCATTTT.

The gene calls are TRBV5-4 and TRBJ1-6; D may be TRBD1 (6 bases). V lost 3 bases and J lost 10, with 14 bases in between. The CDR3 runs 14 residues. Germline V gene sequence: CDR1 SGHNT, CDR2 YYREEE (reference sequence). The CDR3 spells CASSSQGNGSPLHF. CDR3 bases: TGTGCCAGCAGCTCCCAGGGGAATGGATCACCCCTCCACTTT.

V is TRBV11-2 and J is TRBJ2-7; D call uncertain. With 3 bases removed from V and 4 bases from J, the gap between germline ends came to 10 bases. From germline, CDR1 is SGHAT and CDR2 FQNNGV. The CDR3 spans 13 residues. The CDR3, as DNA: TGTGCCAGCAGCTTGGTAGCAGGTTACGAGCAGTACTTC. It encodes CASSLVAGYEQYF.

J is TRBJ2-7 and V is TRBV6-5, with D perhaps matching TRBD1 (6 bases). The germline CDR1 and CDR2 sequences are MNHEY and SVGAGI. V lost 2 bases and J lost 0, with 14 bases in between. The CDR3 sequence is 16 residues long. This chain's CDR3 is CASSYTYRDTSYEQYF. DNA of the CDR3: TGTGCCAGCAGTTACACTTACCGGGACACCTCCTACGAGCAGTACTTC.

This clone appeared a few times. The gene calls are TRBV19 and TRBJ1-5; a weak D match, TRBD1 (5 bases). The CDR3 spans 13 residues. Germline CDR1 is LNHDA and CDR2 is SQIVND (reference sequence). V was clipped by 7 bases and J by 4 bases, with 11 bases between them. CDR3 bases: TGTGCCAGTACCGTCCGGGGGAATCAGCCCCAGCATTTT. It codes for CASTVRGNQPQHF.

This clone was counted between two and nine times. The CDR3 DNA follows: TGTGCCAGCAAAAGAAACACTGAAGCTTTCTTT. It is translated as CASKRNTEAFF. This chain uses TRBV2 with TRBJ1-1; D remains ambiguous. From germline, CDR1 is SNHLY and CDR2 FYNNEI. V shed 7 bases and J shed 2 bases, with 5 bases lying between them. The CDR3 spans 11 residues.

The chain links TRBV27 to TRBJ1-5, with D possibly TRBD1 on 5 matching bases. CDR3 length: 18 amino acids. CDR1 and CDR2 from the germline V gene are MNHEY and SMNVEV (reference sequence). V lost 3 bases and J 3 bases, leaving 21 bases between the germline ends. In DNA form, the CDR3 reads TGTGCCAGCAGTTTCCTCCGAGGTGGAGGAGGGGACAATCAGCCCCAGCATTTT. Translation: CASSFLRGGGGDNQPQHF.